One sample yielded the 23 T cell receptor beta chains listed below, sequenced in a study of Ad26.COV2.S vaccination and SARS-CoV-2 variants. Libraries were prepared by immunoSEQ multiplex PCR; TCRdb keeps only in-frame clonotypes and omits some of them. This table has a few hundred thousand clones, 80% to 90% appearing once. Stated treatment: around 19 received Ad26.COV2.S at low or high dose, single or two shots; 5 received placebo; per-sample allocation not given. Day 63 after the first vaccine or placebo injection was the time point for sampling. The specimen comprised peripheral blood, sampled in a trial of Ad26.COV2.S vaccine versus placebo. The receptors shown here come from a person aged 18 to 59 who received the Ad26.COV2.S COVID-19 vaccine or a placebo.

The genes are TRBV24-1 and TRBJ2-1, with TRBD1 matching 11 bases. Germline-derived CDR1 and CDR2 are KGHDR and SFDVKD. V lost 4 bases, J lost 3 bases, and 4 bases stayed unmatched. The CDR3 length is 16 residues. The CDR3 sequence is CATSESGQGDYNEQFF. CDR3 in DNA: TGTGCCACCAGTGAATCGGGACAGGGGGACTACAATGAGCAGTTCTTC.

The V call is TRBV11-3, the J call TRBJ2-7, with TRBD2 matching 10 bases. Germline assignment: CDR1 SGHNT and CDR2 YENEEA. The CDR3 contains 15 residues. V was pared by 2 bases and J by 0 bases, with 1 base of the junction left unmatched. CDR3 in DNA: TGTGCCAGCAGCTTAAGACTAGCGGGCTCCTACGAGCAGTACTTC. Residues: CASSLRLAGSYEQYF.

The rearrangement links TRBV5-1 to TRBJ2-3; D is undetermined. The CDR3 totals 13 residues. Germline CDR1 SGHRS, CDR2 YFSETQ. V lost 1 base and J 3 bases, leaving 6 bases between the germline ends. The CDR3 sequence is CASSLLGTDTQYF. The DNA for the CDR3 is TGCGCCAGCAGCTTGTTAGGGACAGATACGCAGTATTTT.

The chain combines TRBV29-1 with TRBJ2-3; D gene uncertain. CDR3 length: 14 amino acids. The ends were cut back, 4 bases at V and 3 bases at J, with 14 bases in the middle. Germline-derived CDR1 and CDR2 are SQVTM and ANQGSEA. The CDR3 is CSVADAWRTDTQYF. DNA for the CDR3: TGCAGCGTTGCGGACGCGTGGCGGACAGATACGCAGTATTTT.

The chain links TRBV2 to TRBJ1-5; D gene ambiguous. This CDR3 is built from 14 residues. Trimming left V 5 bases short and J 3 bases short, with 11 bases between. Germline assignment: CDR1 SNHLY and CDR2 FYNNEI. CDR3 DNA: TGTGCCAGCAGTCAAACAGAGTACAATCAGCCCCAGCATTTT. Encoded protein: CASSQTEYNQPQHF.

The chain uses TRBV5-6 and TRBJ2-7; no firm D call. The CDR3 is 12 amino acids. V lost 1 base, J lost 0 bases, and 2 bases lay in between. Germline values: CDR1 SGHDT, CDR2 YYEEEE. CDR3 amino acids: CASSLSSYEQYF. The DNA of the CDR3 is TGTGCCAGCAGCTTGAGCTCCTACGAGCAGTACTTC.

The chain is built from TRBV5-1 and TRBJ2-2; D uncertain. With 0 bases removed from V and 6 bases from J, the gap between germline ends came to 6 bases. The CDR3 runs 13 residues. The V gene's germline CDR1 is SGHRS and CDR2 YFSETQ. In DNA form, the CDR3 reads TGCGCCAGCAGCTTGGGGTCCTCCGGGGAGCTGTTTTTT. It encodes CASSLGSSGELFF.

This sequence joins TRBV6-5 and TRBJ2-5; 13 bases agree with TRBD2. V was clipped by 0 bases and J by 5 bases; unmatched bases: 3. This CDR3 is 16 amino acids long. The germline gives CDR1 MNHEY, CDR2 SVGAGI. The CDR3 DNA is TGTGCCAGCAGTTACTCGACTAGCGGGGGGAGGGAGACCCAGTACTTC. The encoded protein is CASSYSTSGGRETQYF.

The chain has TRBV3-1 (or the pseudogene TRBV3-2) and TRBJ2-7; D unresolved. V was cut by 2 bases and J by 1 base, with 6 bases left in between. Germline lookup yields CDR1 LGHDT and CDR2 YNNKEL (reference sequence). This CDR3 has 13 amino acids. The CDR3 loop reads CASSQPFSYEQYF. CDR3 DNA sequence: TGTGCCAGCAGCCAACCCTTTTCCTACGAGCAGTACTTC.

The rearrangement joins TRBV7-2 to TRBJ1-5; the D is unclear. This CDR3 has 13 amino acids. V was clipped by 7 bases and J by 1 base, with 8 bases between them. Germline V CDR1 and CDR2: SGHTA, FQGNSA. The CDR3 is CASTVDSNQPQHF. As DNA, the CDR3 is TGTGCCAGCACCGTCGACAGCAATCAGCCCCAGCATTTT.

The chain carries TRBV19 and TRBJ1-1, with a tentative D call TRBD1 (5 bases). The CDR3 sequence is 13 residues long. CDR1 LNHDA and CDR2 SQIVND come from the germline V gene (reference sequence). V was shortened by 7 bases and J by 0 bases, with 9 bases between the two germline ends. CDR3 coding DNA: TGTGCCAGTAATAGACAGTTGAACACTGAAGCTTTCTTT. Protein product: CASNRQLNTEAFF. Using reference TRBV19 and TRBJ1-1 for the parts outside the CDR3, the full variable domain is DGGITQSPKYLFRKEGQNVTLSCEQNLNHDAMYWYRQDPGQGLRLIYYSQIVNDFQKGDIAEGYSVSREKKESFPLTVTSAQKNPTAFYLCASNRQLNTEAFFGQGTRLTVV.

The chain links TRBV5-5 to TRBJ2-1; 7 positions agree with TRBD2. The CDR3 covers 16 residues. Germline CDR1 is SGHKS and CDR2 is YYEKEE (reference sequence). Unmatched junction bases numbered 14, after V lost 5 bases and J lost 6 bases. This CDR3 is CASRGAGAGVSNEQFF. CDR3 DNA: TGTGCCAGCAGAGGAGCAGGTGCGGGAGTGTCCAATGAGCAGTTCTTC.

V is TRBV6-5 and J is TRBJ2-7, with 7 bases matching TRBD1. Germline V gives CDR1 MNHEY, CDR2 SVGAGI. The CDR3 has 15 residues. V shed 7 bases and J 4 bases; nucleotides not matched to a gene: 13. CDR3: CASKLTQGVIYEQYF. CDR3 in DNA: TGTGCCAGCAAACTAACTCAGGGGGTCATATACGAGCAGTACTTC.

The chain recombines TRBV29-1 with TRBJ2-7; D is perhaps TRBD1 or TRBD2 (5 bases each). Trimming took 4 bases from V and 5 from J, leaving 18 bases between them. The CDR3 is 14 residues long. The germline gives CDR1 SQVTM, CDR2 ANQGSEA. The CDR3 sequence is CSVVLAILGDEQYF. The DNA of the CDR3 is TGCAGCGTTGTTCTGGCTATATTGGGGGACGAGCAGTACTTC.

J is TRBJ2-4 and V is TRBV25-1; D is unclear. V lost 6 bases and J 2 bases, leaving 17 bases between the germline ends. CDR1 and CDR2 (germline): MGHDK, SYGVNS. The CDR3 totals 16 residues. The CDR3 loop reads CASSPRGSPTKNIQYF. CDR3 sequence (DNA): TGTGCCAGCAGCCCCCGTGGGTCCCCTACCAAAAACATTCAGTACTTC.

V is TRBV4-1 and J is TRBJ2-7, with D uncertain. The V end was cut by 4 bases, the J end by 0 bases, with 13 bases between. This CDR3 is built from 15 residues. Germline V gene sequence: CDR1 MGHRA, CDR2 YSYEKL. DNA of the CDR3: TGCGCCAGCAGCCGACGGAGCGCTTACTCCTACGAGCAGTACTTC. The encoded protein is CASSRRSAYSYEQYF.

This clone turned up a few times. The CDR3 region is CASSPGRWRFYNSPLHF. DNA for the CDR3: TGTGCCAGCAGCCCGGGTCGGTGGCGCTTCTATAATTCACCCCTCCACTTT. The chain recombines TRBV5-5 with TRBJ1-6; D gene ambiguous. Germline V lookup: CDR1 SGHKS, CDR2 YYEKEE (reference sequence). The CDR3 length is 17 residues. V was cut by 4 bases and J by 3 bases, with 17 bases left in between. Full variable domain (missing parts from reference TRBV5-5 and TRBJ1-6): DAGVTQSPTHLIKTRGQQVTLRCSPISGHKSVSWYQQVLGQGPQFIFQYYEKEERGRGNFPDRFSARQFPNYSSELNVNALLLGDSALYLCASSPGRWRFYNSPLHFGNGTRLTVT.

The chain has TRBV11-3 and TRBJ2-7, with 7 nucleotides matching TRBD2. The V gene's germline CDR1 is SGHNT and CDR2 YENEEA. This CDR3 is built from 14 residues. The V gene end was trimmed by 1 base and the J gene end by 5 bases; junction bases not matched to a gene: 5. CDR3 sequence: CASSLAGGVNEQYF. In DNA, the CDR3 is TGTGCCAGCAGCTTAGCGGGGGGTGTAAACGAGCAGTACTTC.

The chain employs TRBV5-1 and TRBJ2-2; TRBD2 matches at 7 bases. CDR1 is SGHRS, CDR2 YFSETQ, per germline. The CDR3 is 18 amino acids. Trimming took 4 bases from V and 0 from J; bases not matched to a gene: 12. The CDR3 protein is CASSLRGGRSANTGELFF. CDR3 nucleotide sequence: TGCGCCAGCAGCCTGAGAGGCGGGAGATCGGCGAACACCGGGGAGCTGTTTTTT.

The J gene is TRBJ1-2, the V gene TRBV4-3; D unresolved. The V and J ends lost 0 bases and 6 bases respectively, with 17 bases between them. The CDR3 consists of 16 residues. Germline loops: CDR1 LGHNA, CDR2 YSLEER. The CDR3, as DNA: TGCGCCAGCAGCCAAGATAGATCGGTTGCGAAGAATGGCTACACCTTC. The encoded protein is CASSQDRSVAKNGYTF.

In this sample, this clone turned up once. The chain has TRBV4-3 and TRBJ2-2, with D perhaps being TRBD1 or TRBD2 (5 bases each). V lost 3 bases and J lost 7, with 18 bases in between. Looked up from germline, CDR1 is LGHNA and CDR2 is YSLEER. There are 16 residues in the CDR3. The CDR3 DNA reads TGCGCCAGCAGCCAGGCTCGGGGCGGGTACATCGGGGAGCTGTTTTTT. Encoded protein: CASSQARGGYIGELFF.

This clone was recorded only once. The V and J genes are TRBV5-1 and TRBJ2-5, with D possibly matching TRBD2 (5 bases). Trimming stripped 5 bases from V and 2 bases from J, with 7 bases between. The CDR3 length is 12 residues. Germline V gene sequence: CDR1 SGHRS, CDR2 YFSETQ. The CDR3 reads CASRDLQETQYF. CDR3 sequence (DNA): TGCGCCAGCAGGGACTTACAAGAGACCCAGTACTTC.

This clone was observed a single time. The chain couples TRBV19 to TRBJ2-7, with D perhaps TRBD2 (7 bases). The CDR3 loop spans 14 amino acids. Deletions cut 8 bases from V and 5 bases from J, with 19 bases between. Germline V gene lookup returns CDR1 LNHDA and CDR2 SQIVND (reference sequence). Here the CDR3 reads CASHSGGGIDEQYF. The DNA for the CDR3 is TGTGCCAGTCACTCTGGGGGGGGCATCGACGAGCAGTACTTC.